This note documents a single T cell receptor beta chain sequence. The antigen is not known. The authors split each subset's genomic DNA evenly across several immunoSEQ plates. Using about 220 ng DNA, approximately 27,000 T cell genomes, the sorted-subset replicate PCRs were run. Source study methods: ImmunoSEQ yielded junction-only sequences lacking quality scores, so filtering differed. Profiled with immunoSEQ multiplex PCR; TCRdb holds only in-frame clones, not every one. V and J calls and clone size are copied from that table; D and trimming were computed from the DNA. The profile shows roughly 570,000 clones, about 98% of them singletons. The CDR3 is 16 amino acids. With V trimmed by 3 bases and J by 7 bases, 10 bases remained unmatched. Per the germline V gene, CDR1 is SGDLS and CDR2 is YYNGEE. This entry belongs to a study of shared clonotypes between healthy human individuals. CD45RO-negative cells were positively selected for CCR7, leaving out terminally differentiated effector memory CD45RA+ cells.

Points from the study as a whole: In contrast to clonotypes shared by all four donors, non-shared clonotypes had lower generation probabilities.

The sample was naive CD8+ T cells sorted from blood. The sequence derives from a man younger than 40 in good health. This rearrangement joins TRBV9 to TRBJ2-1, with 10 bases identical to TRBD2. CDR3 sequence: CASSGAGTSVFNEQFF. The CDR3 DNA reads as TGTGCCAGCAGCGGGGCCGGGACTAGCGTTTTTAATGAGCAGTTCTTC.